This T cell receptor beta chain was retrieved from a study of blood T cell repertoires in COVID-19. The overall study: Sources were T cells, B-cell-depleted T cells, or PBMCs; the material itself was cDNA or gDNA.

Assay used: immunoSEQ multiplex PCR; TCRdb lists only in-frame clones, some missing. The sample includes some 170,000 clones, around 80% of them seen just once. The clonotype was recovered from a woman aged 80 or over with acute or convalescent COVID-19. The sample was peripheral blood.

The CDR3: CASSVATGTSLINEQFF. The CDR3 DNA follows: TGTGCCAGCAGCGTAGCTACCGGGACTAGCTTGATCAATGAGCAGTTCTTC. This sequence joins TRBV9 and TRBJ2-1; 9 nucleotides align to TRBD2. The CDR3 extends over 17 amino acids. CDR1 and CDR2 from the germline V gene are SGDLS and YYNGEE. The junction had 10 bases not matched to a gene; V was cut back by 0 bases and J by 6 bases.